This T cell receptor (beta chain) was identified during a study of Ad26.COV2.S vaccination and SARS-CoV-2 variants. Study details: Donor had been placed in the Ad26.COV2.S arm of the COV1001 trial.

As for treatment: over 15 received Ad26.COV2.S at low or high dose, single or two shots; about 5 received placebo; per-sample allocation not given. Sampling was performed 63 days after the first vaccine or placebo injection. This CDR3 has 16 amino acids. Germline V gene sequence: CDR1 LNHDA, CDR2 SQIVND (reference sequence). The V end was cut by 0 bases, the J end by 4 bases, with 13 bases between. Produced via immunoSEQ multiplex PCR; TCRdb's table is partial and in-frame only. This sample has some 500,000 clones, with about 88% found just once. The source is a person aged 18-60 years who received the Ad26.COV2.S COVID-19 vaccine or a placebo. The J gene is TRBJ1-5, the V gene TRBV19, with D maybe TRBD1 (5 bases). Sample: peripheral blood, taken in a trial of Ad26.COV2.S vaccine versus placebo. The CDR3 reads CASSIDLAGQNQPQHF. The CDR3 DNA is TGTGCCAGTAGTATAGATCTGGCAGGGCAAAATCAGCCCCAGCATTTT.